This T cell receptor beta chain emerged from a study of cytomegalovirus exposure and HLA in healthy donors. Study summary: According to later analysis, the same platform produced the 100 to 150 validation and 600 to 800 first-cohort repertoires.

Notes on the study in general: Researchers counted 150 to 200 TCR beta chains as cytomegalovirus-associated. Cytomegalovirus status was reportedly diagnosed by the classifier with high sensitivity and specificity. According to a subsequent analysis, TCR clusters identified in the first cohort showed a tendency to co-occur across the 110 or so validation repertoires.

As concerns this clone: The antigen is unknown.

Clones were sequenced by immunoSEQ multiplex PCR, and TCRdb holds only the in-frame ones, with some missing. The repertoire has roughly 120,000 clones, around 94% of them found once; the top ten carry over 1%. The source is a woman aged 18-29 years in good health and CMV-seronegative. Input material: PBMCs.

CDR3 bases: TGCGCCAGCAGCCGACTTTCAGACACAGATACGCAGTATTTT. Translated, it gives CASSRLSDTDTQYF. V is TRBV5-1 and J is TRBJ2-3; no clear D gene. Trimming shortened V by 4 bases and J by 2 bases, and 11 bases separated the two germline ends. The germline gives CDR1 SGHRS, CDR2 YFSETQ. CDR3 size: 14 residues.